These 26 T cell receptor beta chains came from one sample sequenced in a study of blood T cells in healthy people across ages. A second 7 to 11 cycle PCR used barcoded and J-beta primers. Via MiXCR, TCRdb re-called the 5' RACE reads, giving one row per CDR3 protein. The top ten clones hold about 42% of a sample with around 750,000 distinct CDR3 sequences, 50% to 65% of them seen once. Sequencing input: blood. These receptors originate from a man older than 75 in good health.

The chain combines TRBV27 with TRBJ2-2; D might be TRBD2 (6 bases). There are 14 residues in the CDR3. V dropped 3 bases and J dropped 4 bases, with 9 bases sitting between them. Germline V gives CDR1 MNHEY, CDR2 SMNVEV (reference sequence). The CDR3 reads CASSFAGTTGELFF. DNA for the CDR3: TGTGCCAGCAGTTTTGCGGGAACCACCGGGGAGCTGTTTTTT.

This clonotype was seen a few times. This chain uses TRBV5-1 with TRBJ2-3, with no clear D. V lost 4 bases to trimming and J lost 1 base, with 10 bases between them. The CDR3 loop spans 14 amino acids. Germline V gene lookup returns CDR1 SGHRS and CDR2 YFSETQ. The CDR3: CASSVGYGTDTQYF. For the CDR3, the DNA is TGCGCCAGCAGCGTAGGGTACGGCACAGATACGCAGTATTTT.

About this clonotype itself: Mismatch with germline at one junction end may stem from a read error. The CDR3 coding sequence is TGTGCCAGGAGTATAGTCCGGGGAGACGAAGCTTTCTTT. Amino acid sequence: CARSIVRGDEAFF. The chain combines TRBV19 with TRBJ1-1; D gene uncertain. CDR3 length: 13 residues. Per the germline V gene, CDR1 is LNHDA and CDR2 is SQIVND (reference sequence).

The gene calls are TRBV6-1 and TRBJ2-7; TRBD2 agrees at 10 bases. V lost 10 bases to trimming and J lost 2 bases; unmatched junction nucleotides: 8. Looked up from germline, CDR1 is MNHNS and CDR2 is SASEGT. The CDR3 has 14 amino acids. The CDR3 sequence: CATRRTSGPYEQYF. The CDR3 nucleotides are TGTGCCACCAGGCGGACTAGCGGACCCTACGAGCAGTACTTC.

The rearrangement joins TRBV25-1 to TRBJ2-1; TRBD1 might be the D (5 bases). Looked up from germline, CDR1 is MGHDK and CDR2 is SYGVNS. Trimming cost V 4 bases and J 13 bases, with 14 bases left between them. This CDR3 comprises 12 residues. The CDR3 loop reads CASSVPGCLQFF. In DNA form, the CDR3 reads TGTGCCAGCAGTGTACCAGGGTGCCTCCAGTTCTTC.

This clonotype was counted a few times. This chain links TRBV4-1 with TRBJ2-3; the match to TRBD2 covers 11 bases. J lost 6 bases, V lost 3 bases, and 11 bases had no gene match. This CDR3 spans 17 amino acids. Looked up from germline, CDR1 is MGHRA and CDR2 is YSYEKL. The CDR3 here is CASSHLLAGVVRDTQYF. CDR3 in DNA: TGCGCCAGCAGCCATCTACTAGCGGGAGTCGTCCGTGATACGCAGTATTTT.

The chain combines TRBV12-3 or TRBV12-4 with TRBJ2-7; 9 positions match TRBD1. With 5 bases clipped from V and 3 bases from J, the junction kept 8 bases outside the gene matches. CDR3 length: 15 amino acids. The DNA for the CDR3 is TGTGCCAGCAGTCGAGTTCCGACAGGGGGCTACGAGCAGTACTTC. Amino acid sequence: CASSRVPTGGYEQYF.

The chain has TRBV5-1 and TRBJ2-5; unclear D gene. Germline V gene data show CDR1 as SGHRS and CDR2 as YFSETQ. Trimming left V 0 bases short and J 5 bases short, with 11 bases between. There are 14 residues in the CDR3. Here the CDR3 reads CASSLVARDETQYF. The CDR3 DNA reads TGCGCCAGCAGCTTGGTGGCTAGGGATGAGACCCAGTACTTC.

The J gene is TRBJ2-1, the V gene TRBV14, with 12 bases that match TRBD2. J gave up 10 bases and V 0 bases, and 7 bases lay outside the gene matches. CDR3 length: 16 amino acids. CDR1 and CDR2 from the germline V gene are SGHDN and FVKESK. The CDR3 spells CASSQEVGLAGSEQFF. CDR3 DNA: TGTGCCAGCAGCCAAGAAGTAGGACTAGCGGGAAGCGAGCAGTTCTTC.

The chain recombines TRBV12-3 or TRBV12-4 with TRBJ2-1; D ambiguous. V was shortened by 5 bases and J by 5 bases, with 16 bases between the two germline ends. The CDR3 loop spans 15 amino acids. For the CDR3, the DNA is TGTGCCAGCAGTGAAGTGGATTGGGGTAACAATGAGCAGTTCTTC. This encodes CASSEVDWGNNEQFF.

The rearrangement joins TRBV10-3 to TRBJ2-5; D is ambiguous. The V gene's germline CDR1 is ENHRY and CDR2 SYGVKD. V lost 8 bases, J lost 1 base, and 8 bases lay in between. The CDR3 is 12 amino acids. This CDR3 is CAISMTQETQYF. The CDR3 region has the DNA TGTGCCATCTCTATGACCCAAGAGACCCAGTACTTC.

The chain carries TRBV7-3 and TRBJ2-5; 7 bases fit TRBD1. V lost 5 bases to trimming and J lost 1 base; unmatched junction nucleotides: 7. Germline-derived CDR1 and CDR2 are SGHTA and FQGTGA. The CDR3 consists of 15 residues. Here the CDR3 reads CASSPQGPPQETQYF. CDR3 bases: TGTGCCAGCAGCCCACAGGGGCCCCCCCAAGAGACCCAGTACTTC.

This clonotype occurred a few times. The chain employs TRBV6-5 and TRBJ2-1; 7 nucleotides agree with TRBD2. J gave up 2 bases and V 6 bases, and 4 bases lay outside the gene matches. This CDR3 is 14 amino acids long. The germline CDR1 and CDR2 sequences are MNHEY and SVGAGI. The CDR3 region has the DNA TGTGCCAGCAGGGTAGGGACTACCTACAATGAGCAGTTCTTC. Amino acids: CASRVGTTYNEQFF.

The count of this clonotype is one. The gene calls are TRBV27 and TRBJ1-2; TRBD1 agrees at 9 bases. Germline loops: CDR1 MNHEY, CDR2 SMNVEV (reference sequence). CDR3 length equals 18 residues. J was trimmed by 6 bases and V by 0 bases; bases with no gene match: 14. The CDR3, as DNA: TGTGCCAGCAGTTTATCGATCAACCCTTACCGGGACAGGGATGGCTACACCTTC. Translated: CASSLSINPYRDRDGYTF.

V is TRBV28 and J is TRBJ2-7, with TRBD1 matching over 8 bases. This CDR3 contains 13 residues. With 8 bases clipped from V and 6 bases from J, the junction kept 9 bases outside the gene matches. Germline assignment: CDR1 MDHEN and CDR2 SYDVKM. CDR3 residues: CASGTGPPGEQYF. In DNA form, the CDR3 reads TGTGCCAGCGGGACAGGACCTCCAGGCGAGCAGTACTTC.

This clonotype has a handful of counts. The V gene is TRBV5-4, the J gene TRBJ2-7; D possibly corresponds to TRBD2 (5 bases). CDR1 and CDR2 (germline): SGHNT, YYREEE (reference sequence). V lost 4 bases to trimming and J lost 0 bases, with 14 bases between them. This CDR3 region has 15 residues. The CDR3 sequence: CASSPNPGISYEQYF. The CDR3 DNA reads as TGTGCCAGCAGCCCAAACCCCGGGATCTCCTACGAGCAGTACTTC.

The V call is TRBV3-1, the J call TRBJ2-3; 12 bases map to TRBD2. The CDR3 extends over 15 amino acids. V shed 8 bases, J shed 14 bases, and the junction held 17 bases outside the gene matches. Germline loops: CDR1 LGHDT, CDR2 YNNKEL (reference sequence). The CDR3: CASALAGGPDRYAYF. In DNA form, the CDR3 reads TGTGCCAGCGCGCTAGCGGGAGGGCCGGACAGATACGCGTATTTT.

This clonotype has a handful of counts. The V and J genes are TRBV20-1 and TRBJ2-1; D unclear. Trimming removed 3 bases from V and 5 bases from J, with 11 bases in between. There are 13 residues in the CDR3. Per the germline V gene, CDR1 is DFQATT and CDR2 is SNEGSKA (reference sequence). CDR3 in DNA: TGCAGTGCTAGTAGACTCGACGACAATGAGCAGTTCTTC. This translates into CSASRLDDNEQFF.

The chain uses TRBV5-1 and TRBJ2-2; 10 bases agree with TRBD2. The V gene's germline CDR1 is SGHRS and CDR2 YFSETQ. The CDR3 sequence is 16 residues long. V gave up 2 bases and J gave up 0 bases; unmatched junction bases: 1. The CDR3 spells CASSFLAGANTGELFF. The DNA of the CDR3 is TGCGCCAGCAGCTTTCTAGCGGGAGCGAACACCGGGGAGCTGTTTTTT.

The chain joins TRBV20-1 to TRBJ2-1, with D possibly matching TRBD1 (6 bases). The germline V and J ends were trimmed by 3 bases and 9 bases, with 15 bases remaining between them. This CDR3 contains 13 residues. Germline CDR1 DFQATT, CDR2 SNEGSKA (reference sequence). The CDR3 nucleotides are TGCAGTGCTAGGCTACAGGGTTACGGTGAGCAGTTCTTC. Translation gives CSARLQGYGEQFF.

The V gene is TRBV29-1, the J gene TRBJ1-2; TRBD1 matches 8 bases. This CDR3 has 11 amino acids. V shed 7 bases, J shed 6 bases, and the junction held 4 bases outside the gene matches. The germline V gene has CDR1 SQVTM and CDR2 ANQGSEA. This chain's CDR3 is CSEWTGNGYTF. In nucleotides, the CDR3 is TGCAGCGAGTGGACAGGGAATGGCTACACCTTC.

This rearrangement joins TRBV20-1 to TRBJ2-1; D is undetermined. The J call may be wrong; the DNA end is better matched by TRBJ2-7. The CDR3 contains 13 residues. CDR1 DFQATT and CDR2 SNEGSKA come from the germline V gene (reference sequence). CDR3: CSAREQNYNEQYF. CDR3 coding DNA: TGCAGTGCTAGAGAACAGAACTACAATGAGCAGTACTTC.

This clonotype was counted between two and nine times. The chain has TRBV6-5 and TRBJ1-6; possible D gene TRBD1, 5 bases. Germline CDR1 MNHEY, CDR2 SVGAGI. The CDR3 has 14 amino acids. Trimming left V 10 bases short and J 5 bases short, with 15 bases between. DNA of the CDR3: TGTGCCACCATGGGACGGCAGCATAATTCACCCCTCCACTTT. The encoded protein is CATMGRQHNSPLHF.

This clonotype occurred many times. The chain has TRBV29-1 and TRBJ1-2; a possible D gene is TRBD1 (6 bases). Germline V CDR1 and CDR2: SQVTM, ANQGSEA. Trimming left V 6 bases short and J 3 bases short, with 20 bases between. The CDR3 loop spans 15 amino acids. The CDR3 region has the DNA TGCAGCGTCCCTGGCAGGGGAAGGTTGGACTATGGCTACACCTTC. Translated: CSVPGRGRLDYGYTF.

This chain connects TRBV15 to TRBJ1-2; D unclear. This CDR3 spans 12 amino acids. Deletions cut 0 bases from V and 8 bases from J, with 7 bases between. Germline CDR1 LNHNV, CDR2 YYDKDF (reference sequence). This CDR3 reads CATSREGLGYTF. DNA for the CDR3: TGTGCCACCAGCAGAGAGGGTTTGGGCTACACCTTC.

This chain uses TRBV12-5 with TRBJ1-2; 7 positions agree with TRBD1. The CDR3 sequence is 14 residues long. Germline V CDR1 and CDR2: LGHNT, FRNRAP. The junction had 2 bases not matched to a gene; V was cut back by 4 bases and J by 0 bases. The CDR3 nucleotides are TGTGCTAGTGGTTCGGGACAGTCTAACTATGGCTACACCTTC. Translated: CASGSGQSNYGYTF.